The 26 T cell receptor beta chains in this list originate from one sample, sequenced in a study of blood T cell repertoires in COVID-19. Assay used: immunoSEQ multiplex PCR; TCRdb lists only in-frame clones, some missing. The table has 55,000 to 90,000 clones, about 85% seen once. Sequencing was performed on peripheral blood. These receptors all come from a woman older than 75 with active or convalescent COVID-19.

The rearrangement links TRBV28 to TRBJ1-4; no definite D call. This CDR3 spans 14 amino acids. The V and J ends lost 2 bases and 4 bases respectively, with 8 bases between them. Germline loops: CDR1 MDHEN, CDR2 SYDVKM. CDR3 bases: TGTGCCAGCAGTTTAAAACTTATTAATGAAAAACTGTTTTTT. Translated, it gives CASSLKLINEKLFF.

This chain uses TRBV6-2 or TRBV6-3 with TRBJ2-2; 10 nucleotides line up with TRBD1. This CDR3 has 15 residues. Germline CDR1 reads MNHEY; CDR2 reads SVGEGT. Germline trimming cut 5 bases from V and 6 bases from J; bases unmatched to any gene: 6. CDR3 sequence: CASSTGTGESGELFF. In DNA form, the CDR3 reads TGTGCCAGCAGTACCGGGACAGGGGAATCCGGGGAGCTGTTTTTT.

This chain joins TRBV10-3 and TRBJ1-5; the match to TRBD1 covers 7 bases. Losses at the gene ends were 6 bases for V and 4 bases for J; bases not matched to a gene: 3. The CDR3 is 13 amino acids. Germline loops: CDR1 ENHRY, CDR2 SYGVKD. In DNA, the CDR3 is TGTGCCATCAGCCCGACAGGGAATCAGCCCCAGCATTTT. Translating it yields CAISPTGNQPQHF.

The CDR3 is CASRTGTSGDEQYF. The CDR3 nucleotides are TGTGCCAGCCGGACCGGGACTAGCGGGGACGAGCAGTACTTC. J is TRBJ2-7 and V is TRBV27; 13 bases match TRBD2. Trimming at V came to 8 bases and at J to 5 bases, leaving 6 bases not matched to a gene. CDR3 length: 14 amino acids. Germline loops: CDR1 MNHEY, CDR2 SMNVEV (reference sequence).

For the CDR3, the DNA is TGTGCCAGCAGCTTGGGTAGTTATAGCAATCAGCCCCAGCATTTT. It yields the protein CASSLGSYSNQPQHF. The genes are TRBV5-8 and TRBJ1-5; D is undetermined. V shed 0 bases and J shed 0 bases, with 7 bases lying between them. CDR3 length: 15 amino acids. Germline CDR1 is SGHTS and CDR2 is YDEGEE.

For the CDR3, the DNA is TGCGCCAGCAGCTTGAGGGGCGACAGGGGCGAGCAGTACTTC. Translated, it gives CASSLRGDRGEQYF. V usage is TRBV5-1 and J usage is TRBJ2-7; 8 bases agree with TRBD1. There are 14 residues in the CDR3. The germline V gene encodes CDR1 SGHRS and CDR2 YFSETQ. V lost 1 base, J lost 6 bases, and 6 bases stayed unmatched.

The rearrangement uses TRBV10-1 and TRBJ2-3, with D unresolved. The V end was cut by 6 bases, the J end by 3 bases, with 25 bases between. CDR3 length: 18 residues. The germline CDR1 and CDR2 sequences are WNHNN and SYGVQD (reference sequence). The CDR3 coding sequence is TGCGCCAGCAGATCCCCCTTTTTTACGCACTTCGGTACAGATACGCAGTATTTT. Translating gives CASRSPFFTHFGTDTQYF.

The genes are TRBV5-1 and TRBJ2-1; unclear D gene. Trimming took off 0 bases at V and 5 bases at J, with 3 bases between the two ends. Germline assignment: CDR1 SGHRS and CDR2 YFSETQ. The CDR3 contains 12 residues. CDR3: CASSLVNNEQFF. In nucleotides, the CDR3 is TGCGCCAGCAGCTTGGTCAACAATGAGCAGTTCTTC.

The chain links TRBV5-4 to TRBJ1-1; tentative D call: TRBD1 (5 bases). With 0 bases removed from V and 8 bases from J, the gap between germline ends came to 11 bases. Germline V gene lookup returns CDR1 SGHNT and CDR2 YYREEE (reference sequence). The CDR3 loop spans 13 amino acids. DNA of the CDR3: TGTGCCAGCAGCTTGGATGTAAGGACAGAAGCTTTCTTT. It codes for CASSLDVRTEAFF.

The chain links TRBV4-3 to TRBJ2-7; D might be TRBD2 (6 bases). Per germline, CDR1 LGHNA and CDR2 YSLEER. The germline V and J ends were trimmed by 1 base and 1 base, with 8 bases remaining between them. The CDR3 consists of 14 residues. CDR3 amino acids: CASSQGGESYEQYF. CDR3 bases: TGCGCCAGCAGCCAAGGGGGGGAATCCTACGAGCAGTACTTC.

This sequence joins TRBV30 and TRBJ1-2; D is unclear. The germline CDR1 and CDR2 sequences are GTSNPN and SVGIG (reference sequence). Trimming stripped 3 bases from V and 7 bases from J, with 21 bases between. This CDR3 spans 15 amino acids. The CDR3, as DNA: TGTGCCTGGAGCTCCATGAGCCTTCGGGCGGGTGGCTACACCTTC. The encoded protein is CAWSSMSLRAGGYTF.

The gene calls are TRBV7-9 and TRBJ1-1; TRBD1 matches at 8 bases. The CDR3 is 17 amino acids. Germline CDR1 reads SEHNR; CDR2 reads FQNEAQ (reference sequence). V shed 3 bases, J shed 4 bases, and the junction held 13 bases outside the gene matches. CDR3 protein: CASSFDPQNTGGTEAFF. The CDR3 DNA reads TGTGCCAGCAGCTTCGACCCACAAAATACAGGGGGCACTGAAGCTTTCTTT.

This chain uses TRBV24-1 with TRBJ1-2; 8 bases line up with TRBD1. The V and J ends lost 3 bases and 3 bases, in that order; junction bases with no gene match: 5. The CDR3 runs to 15 residues. The germline V gene has CDR1 KGHDR and CDR2 SFDVKD. The CDR3 coding sequence is TGTGCCACCAGTGATAAGGCAGGGGGCCACTATGGCTACACCTTC. This gives the protein CATSDKAGGHYGYTF.

J is TRBJ2-3 and V is TRBV9; 9 nucleotides match TRBD2. CDR1 is SGDLS and CDR2 is YYNGEE in the germline V gene. The CDR3 runs 19 residues. Trimming cost V 0 bases and J 3 bases; bases outside gene matches: 14. As DNA, the CDR3 is TGTGCCAGCAGCGTAGGTGGGGGGTGGACTAGCGAAAGGACAGATACGCAGTATTTT. Translation gives CASSVGGGWTSERTDTQYF.

The chain combines TRBV6-6 with TRBJ1-2; 9 positions match TRBD1. CDR3 length: 15 amino acids. The ends lost 5 bases at V and 4 bases at J; junction bases unmatched: 8. Germline loops: CDR1 MNHNY, CDR2 SVGAGI (reference sequence). The CDR3, as DNA: TGTGCCAGCAGTCTAACAGGGGGCGAACTCTATGGCTACACCTTC. Protein product: CASSLTGGELYGYTF.

The rearrangement joins TRBV28 to TRBJ1-5; possible D gene TRBD1, 6 bases. V shed 7 bases and J shed 7 bases, with 11 bases lying between them. CDR3 length: 12 amino acids. CDR1 is MDHEN, CDR2 SYDVKM, per germline. Here the CDR3 DNA reads TGTGCCAGCATGGCAGGGGCCCAGCCCCAGCATTTT. Translation gives CASMAGAQPQHF.

The rearrangement uses TRBV24-1 and TRBJ1-5; 7 bases are a match to TRBD1. V dropped 4 bases and J dropped 1; count of bases not matched to a gene: 6. The CDR3 length is 16 residues. CDR1 is KGHDR, CDR2 SFDVKD, per germline. CDR3 DNA: TGTGCCACCAGTGAGATGACAGGGCTGAGCAATCAGCCCCAGCATTTT. Amino acids: CATSEMTGLSNQPQHF.

The chain carries TRBV2 and TRBJ1-4, with 7 bases lining up with TRBD1. In germline, CDR1 is SNHLY, CDR2 FYNNEI. This CDR3 is built from 15 residues. V dropped 0 bases and J dropped 8; count of bases not matched to a gene: 6. The CDR3 nucleotides are TGTGCCAGCAGTGAAGCGCTGGGGACAGCAGAAAAACTGTTTTTT. Translating gives CASSEALGTAEKLFF. The full variable domain, rest sourced from reference TRBV2 and TRBJ1-4, is EPEVTQTPSHQVTQMGQEVILRCVPISNHLYFYWYRQILGQKVEFLVSFYNNEISEKSEIFDDQFSVERPDGSNFTLKIRSTKLEDSAMYFCASSEALGTAEKLFFGSGTQLSVL.

The J gene is TRBJ2-2, the V gene TRBV4-3; D unresolved. CDR3 length: 13 amino acids. V was pared by 2 bases and J by 7 bases, with 8 bases between. Germline CDR1 is LGHNA and CDR2 is YSLEER. CDR3 nucleotide sequence: TGCGCCAGCAGCCAACGGGTGGTCGGGGAGCTGTTTTTT. It codes for CASSQRVVGELFF.

This clone was seen more than once but under ten times. V usage is TRBV28 and J usage is TRBJ2-7; tentatively, D is TRBD1 (6 bases). Trimming left V 0 bases short and J 2 bases short, with 8 bases between. CDR1 is MDHEN, CDR2 SYDVKM, per germline. The CDR3 loop spans 14 amino acids. The CDR3, as DNA: TGTGCCAGCAGTTTATGGGACAGTGCCTACGAGCAGTACTTC. Translated, it gives CASSLWDSAYEQYF.

This sequence joins TRBV7-2 and TRBJ2-7; the match to TRBD2 covers 8 bases. V shed 5 bases and J 5 bases; nucleotides not matched to a gene: 5. The CDR3 runs 13 residues. The germline gives CDR1 SGHTA, CDR2 FQGNSA. The CDR3 region is CASSPLAVHEQYF. CDR3 sequence (DNA): TGTGCCAGCAGCCCACTAGCGGTTCACGAGCAGTACTTC.

This clone came up a few times. The V gene is TRBV18, the J gene TRBJ1-5; 8 nucleotides agree with TRBD1. There are 17 residues in the CDR3. Germline V gene sequence: CDR1 KGHSH, CDR2 LQKENI. Germline trimming cut 1 base from V and 1 base from J; bases unmatched to any gene: 6. CDR3 bases: TGTGCCAGCTCACCACGGGGGGGACAGGAGAGCAATCAGCCCCAGCATTTT. Encoded protein: CASSPRGGQESNQPQHF.

The genes are TRBV6-5 and TRBJ2-7; 7 bases are a match to TRBD1. Germline CDR1 is MNHEY and CDR2 is SVGAGI. The CDR3 totals 15 residues. V lost 4 bases to trimming and J lost 3 bases; unmatched junction nucleotides: 9. The CDR3 protein is CASSFSGDSLYEQYF. As DNA, the CDR3 is TGTGCCAGCAGTTTCTCCGGGGACAGCCTCTACGAGCAGTACTTC.

CDR3 coding DNA: TGCAGCGTGCTTTCCTATCTAGCGAACACTGAAGCTTTCTTT. Protein product: CSVLSYLANTEAFF. This sequence joins TRBV29-1 and TRBJ1-1; no definite D call. Germline-derived CDR1 and CDR2 are SQVTM and ANQGSEA. With 6 bases removed from V and 1 base from J, the gap between germline ends came to 15 bases. The CDR3 covers 14 residues.

The chain is built from TRBV9 and TRBJ2-5; 9 bases map to TRBD2. This CDR3 region has 16 residues. V shed 3 bases and J 2 bases; nucleotides not matched to a gene: 8. CDR1 SGDLS and CDR2 YYNGEE come from the germline V gene. The CDR3 bases are TGTGCCAGCAGCGCCGCTGATAGCGGGGGTCAAGAGACCCAGTACTTC. Amino acid sequence: CASSAADSGGQETQYF.

The CDR3 bases are TGTGCCAGCAGCTTAGTGGACAGACCTAATGAAAAACTGTTTTTT. Translated, it gives CASSLVDRPNEKLFF. The J gene is TRBJ1-4, the V gene TRBV7-2; D is possibly TRBD1 (6 bases). The CDR3 is 15 amino acids. The V end was cut by 1 base, the J end by 3 bases, with 9 bases between. Germline V gene data show CDR1 as SGHTA and CDR2 as FQGNSA.